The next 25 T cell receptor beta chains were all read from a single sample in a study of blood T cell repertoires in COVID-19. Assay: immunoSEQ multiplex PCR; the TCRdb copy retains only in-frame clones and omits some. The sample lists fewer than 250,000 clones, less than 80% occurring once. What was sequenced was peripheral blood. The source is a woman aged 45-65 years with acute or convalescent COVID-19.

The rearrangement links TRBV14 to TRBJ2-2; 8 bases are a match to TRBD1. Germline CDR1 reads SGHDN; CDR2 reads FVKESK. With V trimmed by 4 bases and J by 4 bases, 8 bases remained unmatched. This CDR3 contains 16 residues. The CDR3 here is CASSRQGLIGTGELFF. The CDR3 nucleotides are TGTGCCAGCAGCCGACAGGGGTTGATCGGCACCGGGGAGCTGTTTTTT.

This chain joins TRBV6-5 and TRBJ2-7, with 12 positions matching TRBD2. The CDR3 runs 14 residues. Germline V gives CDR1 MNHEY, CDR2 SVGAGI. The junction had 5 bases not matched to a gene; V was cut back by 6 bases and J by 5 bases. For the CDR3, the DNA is TGTGCCAGCAGCTACCGACTAGCGGGGGACGAGCAGTACTTC. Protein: CASSYRLAGDEQYF.

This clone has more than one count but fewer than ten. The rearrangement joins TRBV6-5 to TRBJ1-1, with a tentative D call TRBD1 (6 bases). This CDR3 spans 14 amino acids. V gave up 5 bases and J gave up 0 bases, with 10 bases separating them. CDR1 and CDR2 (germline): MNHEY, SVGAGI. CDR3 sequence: CASSTGQMNTEAFF. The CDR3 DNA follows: TGTGCCAGCAGTACAGGACAGATGAACACTGAAGCTTTCTTT.

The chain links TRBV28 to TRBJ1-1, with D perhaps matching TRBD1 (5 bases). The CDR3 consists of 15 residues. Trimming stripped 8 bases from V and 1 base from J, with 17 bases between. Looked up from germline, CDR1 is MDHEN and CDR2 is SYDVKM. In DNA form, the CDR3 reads TGTGCCAGCGAATCTCCCCGCGGGGGGAACACTGAAGCTTTCTTT. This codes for CASESPRGGNTEAFF.

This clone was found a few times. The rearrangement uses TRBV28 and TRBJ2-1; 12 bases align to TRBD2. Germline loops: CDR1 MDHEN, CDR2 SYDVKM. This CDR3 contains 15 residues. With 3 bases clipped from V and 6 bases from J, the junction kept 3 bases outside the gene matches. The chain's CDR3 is CASSFPSGRANEQFF. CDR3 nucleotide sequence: TGTGCCAGCAGTTTCCCTAGCGGGAGGGCCAATGAGCAGTTCTTC. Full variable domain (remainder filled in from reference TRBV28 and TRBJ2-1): DVKVTQSSRYLVKRTGEKVFLECVQDMDHENMFWYRQDPGLGLRLIYFSYDVKMKEKGDIPEGYSVSREKKERFSLILESASTNQTSMYLCASSFPSGRANEQFFGPGTRLTVL.

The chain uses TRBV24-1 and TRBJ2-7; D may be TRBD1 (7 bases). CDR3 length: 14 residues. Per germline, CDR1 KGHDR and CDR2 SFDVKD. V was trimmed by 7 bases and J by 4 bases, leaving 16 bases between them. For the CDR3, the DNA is TGTGCCACCAGCCCCGGGGGCAGGGGGTACGAGCAGTACTTC. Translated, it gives CATSPGGRGYEQYF.

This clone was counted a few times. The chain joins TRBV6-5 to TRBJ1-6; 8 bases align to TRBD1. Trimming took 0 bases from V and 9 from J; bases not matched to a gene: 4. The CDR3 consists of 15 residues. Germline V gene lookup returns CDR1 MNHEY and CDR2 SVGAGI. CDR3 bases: TGTGCCAGCAGTTACTCGATTGACAGGGGTTCACCCCTCCACTTT. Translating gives CASSYSIDRGSPLHF.

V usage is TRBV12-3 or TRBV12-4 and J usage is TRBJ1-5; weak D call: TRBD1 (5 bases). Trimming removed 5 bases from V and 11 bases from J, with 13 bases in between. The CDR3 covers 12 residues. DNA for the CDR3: TGTGCCAGCAGTGGGGACGCGGGGGCCCAGCATTTT. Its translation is CASSGDAGAQHF.

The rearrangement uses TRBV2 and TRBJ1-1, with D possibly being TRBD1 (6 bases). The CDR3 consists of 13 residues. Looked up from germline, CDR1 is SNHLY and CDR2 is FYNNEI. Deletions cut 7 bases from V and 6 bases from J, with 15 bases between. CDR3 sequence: CASIEGGTPEAFF. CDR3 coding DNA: TGTGCCAGCATCGAGGGGGGGACCCCTGAAGCTTTCTTT. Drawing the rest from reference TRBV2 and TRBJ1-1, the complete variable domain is EPEVTQTPSHQVTQMGQEVILRCVPISNHLYFYWYRQILGQKVEFLVSFYNNEISEKSEIFDDQFSVERPDGSNFTLKIRSTKLEDSAMYFCASIEGGTPEAFFGQGTRLTVV.

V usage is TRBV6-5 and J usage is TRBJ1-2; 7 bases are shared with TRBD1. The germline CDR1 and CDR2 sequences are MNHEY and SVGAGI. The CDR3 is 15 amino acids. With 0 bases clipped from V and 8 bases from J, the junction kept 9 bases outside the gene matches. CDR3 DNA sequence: TGTGCCAGCAGTTACTCGAATCGTCACAGGGGCGGCTACACCTTC. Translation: CASSYSNRHRGGYTF.

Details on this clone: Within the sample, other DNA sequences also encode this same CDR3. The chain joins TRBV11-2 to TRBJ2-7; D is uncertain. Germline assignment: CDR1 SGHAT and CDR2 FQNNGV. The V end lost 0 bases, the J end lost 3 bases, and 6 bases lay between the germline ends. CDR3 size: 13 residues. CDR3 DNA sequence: TGTGCCAGCAGCTTAGATCGAGGCTACGAGCAGTACTTC. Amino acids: CASSLDRGYEQYF. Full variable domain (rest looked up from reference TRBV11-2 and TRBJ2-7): EAGVAQSPRYKIIEKRQSVAFWCNPISGHATLYWYQQILGQGPKLLIQFQNNGVVDDSQLPKDRFSAERLKGVDSTLKIQPAKLEDSAVYLCASSLDRGYEQYFGPGTRLTVT.

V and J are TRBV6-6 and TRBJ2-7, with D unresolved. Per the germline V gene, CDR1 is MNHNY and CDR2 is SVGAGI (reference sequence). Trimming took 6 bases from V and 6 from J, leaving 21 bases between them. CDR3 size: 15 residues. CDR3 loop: CASSPQAPLIGEQYF. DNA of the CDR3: TGTGCCAGCAGCCCCCAGGCCCCCTTAATAGGCGAGCAGTACTTC.

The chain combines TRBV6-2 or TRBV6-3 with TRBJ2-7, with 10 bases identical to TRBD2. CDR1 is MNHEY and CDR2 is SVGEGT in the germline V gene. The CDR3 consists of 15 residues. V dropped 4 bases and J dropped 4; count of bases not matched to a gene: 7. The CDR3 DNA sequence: TGTGCCAGCAGTTCACTAGCGGGGAACCTTTACGAGCAGTACTTC. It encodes CASSSLAGNLYEQYF.

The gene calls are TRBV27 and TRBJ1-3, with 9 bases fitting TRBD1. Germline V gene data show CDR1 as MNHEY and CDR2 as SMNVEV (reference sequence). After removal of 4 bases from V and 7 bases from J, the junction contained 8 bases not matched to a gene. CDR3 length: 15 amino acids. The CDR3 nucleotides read TGTGCCAGCAGTTCCCTTTCGACAGGGGGGAACACCATATATTTT. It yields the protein CASSSLSTGGNTIYF.

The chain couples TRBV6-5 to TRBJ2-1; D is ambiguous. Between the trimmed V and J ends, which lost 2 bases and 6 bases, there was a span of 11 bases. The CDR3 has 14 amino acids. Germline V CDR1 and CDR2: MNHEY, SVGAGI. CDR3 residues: CASSYGVAVNEQFF. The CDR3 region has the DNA TGTGCCAGCAGTTACGGAGTGGCGGTCAATGAGCAGTTCTTC.

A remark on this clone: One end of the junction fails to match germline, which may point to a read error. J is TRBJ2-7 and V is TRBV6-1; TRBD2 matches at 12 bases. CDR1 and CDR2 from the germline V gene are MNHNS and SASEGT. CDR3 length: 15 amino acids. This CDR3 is CASREGLAGTYEQYF. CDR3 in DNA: TGTGCCAGCAGGGAAGGACTAGCGGGAACCTACGAGCAGTACTTC.

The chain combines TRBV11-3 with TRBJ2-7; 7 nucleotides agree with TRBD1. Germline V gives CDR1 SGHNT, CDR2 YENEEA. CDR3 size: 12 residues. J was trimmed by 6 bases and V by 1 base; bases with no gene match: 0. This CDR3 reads CASSLAGGEQYF. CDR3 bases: TGTGCCAGCAGCTTAGCAGGGGGCGAGCAGTACTTC.

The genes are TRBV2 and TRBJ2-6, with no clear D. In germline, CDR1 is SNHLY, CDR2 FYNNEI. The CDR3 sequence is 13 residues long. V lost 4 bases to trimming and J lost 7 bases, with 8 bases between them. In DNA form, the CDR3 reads TGTGCCAGCAGTGGGGCAATAGCCAACGTCCTGACTTTC. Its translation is CASSGAIANVLTF.

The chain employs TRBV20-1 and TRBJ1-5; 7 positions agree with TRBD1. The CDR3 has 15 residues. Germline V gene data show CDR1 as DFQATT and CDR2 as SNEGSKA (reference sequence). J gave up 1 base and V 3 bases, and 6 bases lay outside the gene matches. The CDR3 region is CSASKGAGSNQPQHF. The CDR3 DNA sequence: TGCAGTGCTAGTAAGGGGGCAGGGAGCAATCAGCCCCAGCATTTT.

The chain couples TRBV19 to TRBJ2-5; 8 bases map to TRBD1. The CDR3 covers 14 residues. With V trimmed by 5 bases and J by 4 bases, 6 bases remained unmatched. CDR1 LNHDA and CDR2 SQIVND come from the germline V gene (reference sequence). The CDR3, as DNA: TGTGCCAGTAGTCGGGGCAGGGGGCTAGAGACCCAGTACTTC. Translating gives CASSRGRGLETQYF.

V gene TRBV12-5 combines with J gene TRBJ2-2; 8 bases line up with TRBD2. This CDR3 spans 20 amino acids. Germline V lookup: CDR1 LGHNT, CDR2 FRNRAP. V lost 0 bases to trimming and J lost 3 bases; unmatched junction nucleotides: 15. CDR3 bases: TGTGCTAGTGGTTTGGTACTCTCCAGCGGGGGAGTTGGGGACACCGGGGAGCTGTTTTTT. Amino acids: CASGLVLSSGGVGDTGELFF.

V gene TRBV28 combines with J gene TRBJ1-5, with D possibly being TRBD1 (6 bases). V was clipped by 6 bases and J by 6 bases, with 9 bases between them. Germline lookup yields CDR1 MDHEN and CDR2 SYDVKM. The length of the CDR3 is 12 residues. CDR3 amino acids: CASRSGVQPQHF. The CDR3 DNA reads TGTGCCAGCAGATCAGGGGTTCAGCCCCAGCATTTT.

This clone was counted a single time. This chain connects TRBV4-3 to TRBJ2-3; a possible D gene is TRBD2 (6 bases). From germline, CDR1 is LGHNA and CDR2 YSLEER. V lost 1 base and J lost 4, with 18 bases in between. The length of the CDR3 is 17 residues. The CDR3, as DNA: TGCGCCAGCAGCCAAGCAATGGGGGGAGAGGTTGCAGATACGCAGTATTTT. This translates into CASSQAMGGEVADTQYF.

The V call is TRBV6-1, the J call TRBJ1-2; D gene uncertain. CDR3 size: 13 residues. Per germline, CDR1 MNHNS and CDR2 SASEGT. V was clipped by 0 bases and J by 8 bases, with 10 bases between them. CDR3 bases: TGTGCCAGCAGTGAAGCCACCGGTTGGGGCTACACCTTC. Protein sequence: CASSEATGWGYTF.

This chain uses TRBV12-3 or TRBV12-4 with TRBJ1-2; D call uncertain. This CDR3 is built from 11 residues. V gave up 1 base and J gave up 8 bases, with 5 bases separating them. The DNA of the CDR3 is TGTGCCAGCAGTTTAGGGCTCGGCTACACCTTC. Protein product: CASSLGLGYTF.